The source of this TCR beta chain is a study of beta chain features in type 1 diabetes. As for the study in general: Cell yields, gender and age were comparable in patients and healthy donors.

CDR1 MNHEY and CDR2 SMNVEV come from the germline V gene (reference sequence). The CDR3 spans 19 residues. The junction had 10 bases not matched to a gene; V was cut back by 0 bases and J by 4 bases. As to this clone: Its matching antigen is unknown.

Findings and limits, study-wide: All four CD4+ subsets from Type 1 diabetes patients carried moderately but significantly shorter TCRB CDR3s. The similarity of naive, central memory and Treg TCRB repertoires appeared greater among patients than among healthy donors.

The study reverse transcribed the entire isolated RNA, so it sequenced expressed TCRB transcripts. Read counts averaged approximately 3.5 million for samples of naive, central memory and regulatory T cells. The assay was immunoSEQ multiplex PCR, and TCRdb's table has in-frame clones only and misses some. Of hundreds of thousands of clones listed, around 15% were seen once; the top ten hold just under 0.04%. Sequences were obtained from naive CD4+ T cells from blood. The chain has TRBV27 and TRBJ2-6, with 9 bases identical to TRBD1. This TCR was recovered from a man aged 18 to 29 with type 1 diabetes. The CDR3 loop reads CASSLSPTGGSLGANVLTF. Written as DNA, the CDR3 is TGTGCCAGCAGTTTATCCCCGACAGGGGGTTCCCTCGGGGCCAACGTCCTGACTTTC.